Below are 2 T cell receptor beta chains sequenced from a single sample in a study of blood T cell repertoires in COVID-19. TCRdb's table, derived via immunoSEQ multiplex PCR, lists solely in-frame clones and lacks some. The data contain over 150,000 clones, roughly nine tenths of them singletons. The sample was peripheral blood. The receptors derive from a man aged 65-85 years with active or convalescent COVID-19.

The gene calls are TRBV19 and TRBJ2-3, with D uncertain. Between the trimmed V and J ends, which lost 8 bases and 0 bases, there was a span of 9 bases. The V gene's germline CDR1 is LNHDA and CDR2 SQIVND (reference sequence). The CDR3 is 13 amino acids. DNA for the CDR3: TGTGCCAGTGGAGAAACTAGCACAGATACGCAGTATTTT. The encoded protein is CASGETSTDTQYF.

V and J are TRBV19 and TRBJ1-2, with D unresolved. This CDR3 contains 12 residues. V lost 5 bases, J lost 3 bases, and 7 bases lay in between. CDR1 is LNHDA and CDR2 is SQIVND in the germline V gene (reference sequence). CDR3: CASSQGDYGYTF. The CDR3 coding sequence is TGTGCCAGTAGTCAAGGAGACTATGGCTACACCTTC.